The T cell receptor beta chain under discussion was sequenced for a study of blood T cell repertoires in COVID-19. Overall study context: The study drew acute and convalescent COVID-19 samples from the United States, Italy and Spain. T cells, B-cell-depleted T cells, or PBMCs provided the cDNA or gDNA that served as material.

Germline-derived CDR1 and CDR2 are MRHNA and SNTAGT. Deletions cut 4 bases from V and 7 bases from J, with 11 bases between. The CDR3 covers 14 residues. In the original workflow: Estimation of nucleated cell counts relied on the amplification of reference gene primers. Assay used: immunoSEQ multiplex PCR; TCRdb lists only in-frame clones, some missing. The V and J calls and clone size were taken over from that table, and D and trimming were inferred from the DNA. The sample contains about 410,000 clones, approximately 90% of which appear only once. The sequencing sample was made of peripheral blood. This receptor was obtained from a woman aged 40 to 49 with COVID-19, enrolled during active disease. The chain joins TRBV6-4 to TRBJ1-6; possible D gene TRBD1, 6 bases. In nucleotides, the CDR3 is TGTGCCAGCAGTGCGGACAGTTACAATTCACCCCTCCACTTT. Translated, it gives CASSADSYNSPLHF.